A selection of T cell receptor beta chains follows, all from one sample in a study of CD8+CD57+ T cells in acquired aplastic anemia. TCRdb redid the calling of the reads with MiXCR, one entry per CDR3 protein. Of over 150,000 distinct CDR3 sequences listed, nearly 50% are singletons. Sequenced input: sorted CD4+, CD8+, or CD8+CD57+ T cells (not recorded which) from PBMCs. The receptors originated from a human donor with aplastic anemia. CDR3s include the opening cysteine and the closing phenylalanine or tryptophan. A D gene is named only where the DNA matches it firmly. Clone size is shown for a subset of rows, as once, few, many or a class of expanded clone.

v_gene	abundance	j_gene	len	d_gene	CDR3aa	CDR3nt
TRBV2	many	TRBJ2-7	15	TRBD1	CASRTSGTGVYEQYF	TGTGCCAGCAGGACCTCCGGGACAGGGGTCTACGAGCAGTACTTC
TRBV6-1	.	TRBJ1-4	13	.	CASQDRRNEKLFF	TGTGCCAGCCAGGACAGAAGAAATGAAAAACTGTTTTTT
TRBV10-2	many	TRBJ1-5	15	TRBD1	CASSDLDRGDQPQHF	TGCGCCAGCAGTGACCTGGACAGGGGAGATCAGCCCCAGCATTTT
TRBV6-5	many	TRBJ1-2	14	.	CASSYRGGGYGYTF	TGTGCCAGCAGTTACCGGGGGGGCGGCTATGGCTACACCTTC
TRBV7-9	.	TRBJ1-5	17	TRBD1	CASSLVFKRDRDQPQHF	TGTGCCAGCAGCTTAGTATTCAAGAGGGACAGAGATCAGCCCCAGCATTTT
TRBV20-1	once	TRBJ2-7	14	TRBD2	CSARGLAGYNEQYF	TGCAGTGCTAGAGGACTAGCGGGGTACAATGAGCAGTACTTC
TRBV29-1	.	TRBJ2-3	14	.	CSVEGHRNTDTQYF	TGCAGCGTTGAAGGACACAGGAACACAGATACGCAGTATTTT
TRBV20-1	.	TRBJ1-3	12	.	CSTTVTGNTIYF	TGCAGTACTACAGTTACTGGAAACACCATATATTTT
TRBV6-1	many	TRBJ2-2	13	TRBD1	CASRYRGRVELFF	TGTGCCAGCAGATACAGGGGGCGCGTAGAGCTGTTTTTT
TRBV5-1	once	TRBJ2-3	15	TRBD2	CASSEGLANTDTQYF	TGCGCCAGCAGCGAAGGACTAGCGAACACAGATACGCAGTATTTT
TRBV15	.	TRBJ1-3	15	.	CATSRVAFSGNTIYF	TGTGCCACCAGCAGAGTTGCCTTCTCTGGAAACACCATATATTTT
TRBV10-2	.	TRBJ2-3	14	.	CASSESGSTDTQYF	TGCGCCAGCAGTGAGAGCGGGTCCACAGATACGCAGTATTTT
TRBV5-4	many	TRBJ2-5	15	TRBD2	CASSSGTSGVETQYF	TGTGCCAGCAGCTCGGGGACTAGCGGGGTGGAGACCCAGTACTTC
TRBV2	.	TRBJ1-1	13	.	CASQGEMSTEAFF	TGTGCCAGCCAGGGCGAGATGAGCACTGAAGCTTTCTTT
TRBV19	.	TRBJ2-7	12	.	CASSLRGDEQYF	TGTGCCAGTAGTCTGAGGGGCGACGAGCAGTACTTC
TRBV11-1	many	TRBJ2-3	16	TRBD2	CASSPGLASSTDTQYF	TGTGCCAGCAGCCCAGGACTAGCGTCTAGCACAGATACGCAGTATTTT
TRBV28	.	TRBJ2-7	11	.	CASRNNYEQYF	TGTGCCAGCAGGAATAACTACGAGCAGTACTTC
TRBV27	.	TRBJ1-3	15	.	CASMARGAGGNTIYF	TGTGCCAGCATGGCCCGGGGGGCTGGAGGAAACACCATATATTTT
TRBV25-1	few	TRBJ2-3	14	.	CASSGYSSTDTQYF	TGTGCCAGCAGTGGTTATTCTAGCACAGATACGCAGTATTTT
TRBV10-3	.	TRBJ2-1	17	TRBD1	CAISGGGGTGGFDEQFF	TGTGCCATCAGTGGCGGAGGGGGGACAGGGGGCTTCGATGAGCAGTTCTTC
TRBV10-2	many	TRBJ1-3	18	.	CATTDIKGRGRSGNTIYF	TGCGCCACCACCGATATCAAGGGGAGGGGTAGATCTGGAAACACCATATATTTT
TRBV2	.	TRBJ2-7	11	TRBD1	CASREQGRQYF	TGTGCCAGCAGAGAACAGGGGAGGCAGTACTTC
TRBV5-4	many	TRBJ2-2	15	TRBD2	CASSYGAGDTGELFF	TGTGCCAGCAGCTACGGGGCGGGAGACACCGGGGAGCTGTTTTTT
TRBV3-1	.	TRBJ1-3	16	.	CASSQETGPTGNTIYF	TGTGCCAGCAGCCAAGAAACAGGTCCAACTGGAAACACCATATATTTT
TRBV24-1	few	TRBJ2-7	15	.	CATSETGGGTYEQYF	TGTGCCACCAGTGAAACAGGAGGCGGGACCTACGAGCAGTACTTC
TRBV9	.	TRBJ2-1	15	.	CASSLLAEAYNEQFF	TGTGCCAGCAGCCTACTAGCTGAGGCATACAATGAGCAGTTCTTC
TRBV14	.	TRBJ1-4	15	.	CASSQDTLTNEKLFF	TGTGCCAGCAGCCAAGATACGTTAACTAATGAAAAACTGTTTTTT
TRBV7-9	many	TRBJ2-3	17	.	CASSLGDYRGTTDTQYF	TGTGCCAGCAGCTTAGGTGATTATCGGGGAACAACAGATACGCAGTATTTT
TRBV5-1	.	TRBJ2-3	17	TRBD2	CASSLDLAGARTDTQYF	TGCGCCAGCAGCTTGGATCTAGCGGGGGCAAGGACAGATACGCAGTATTTT
TRBV7-8	.	TRBJ1-2	11	TRBD1	CASSQTGSYTF	TGTGCCAGCAGCCAGACAGGGTCCTACACCTTC
TRBV20-1	.	TRBJ2-7	15	.	CSASSSQGSSYEQYF	TGCAGTGCTAGCAGCTCACAGGGATCGTCCTACGAGCAGTACTTC
TRBV24-1	.	TRBJ2-2	17	TRBD2	CATSDSGTSGGVGELFF	TGTGCCACCAGTGACTCCGGGACTAGCGGGGGGGTCGGGGAGCTGTTTTTT
TRBV2	many	TRBJ2-3	14	.	CASSRVASTDTQYF	TGTGCCAGCAGTCGGGTTGCTAGCACAGATACGCAGTATTTT